Listed below are T cell receptor beta chains from one sample, sequenced in a study of T cell repertoires in cytomegalovirus infection. TCRdb redid the calling of the reads with MiXCR, one entry per CDR3 protein. The sample consists of hundreds of thousands of distinct CDR3 sequences, 15% to 20% of them appearing once. The source material was PBMCs. The receptors were sampled from a human donor in good health (CMV status not recorded). Some clones in this sample may be carry-over from other donors' samples. The CDR3 runs from the conserved cysteine through the conserved F or W. A D gene is named only where the DNA matches it firmly. The size of a clone is reported for some rows only, either as once, few or many, or as a class for expanded clones.

cdr3_nt,cdr3_aa,d_call,clone_size,j_call,v_call
TGTGCCAGCAGCTTGGCAGCCGGGCGGTTATATGAGCAGTTCTTC,CASSLAAGRLYEQFF,NA,many,TRBJ2-1,TRBV7-4
TGTGCCAGCGCCAGGGGGGCCTTGAAAGAGACCCAGTACTTC,CASARGALKETQYF,NA,many,TRBJ2-5,TRBV7-2
TGTGCCAGCAGCCAAGAGGAGGTGTCGGTCGGGGAGTCCTACAATGAGCAGTTCTTC,CASSQEEVSVGESYNEQFF,NA,once,TRBJ2-1,TRBV3-1
TGTGCCAGCAGTTCCAGGGGTTACGGGGAGCAGTACTTC,CASSSRGYGEQYF,NA,many,TRBJ2-7,TRBV12-3/TRBV12-4
TGTGCCAGCAGCCCAGTATCTGGCTCGTCGGGCTACACCTTC,CASSPVSGSSGYTF,NA,many,TRBJ1-2,TRBV7-6
TGTGCCAGCAGCTTAAGTGGACAGACGTTTTACCCCCAGCATTTT,CASSLSGQTFYPQHF,NA,many,TRBJ1-5,TRBV7-2
TGTGCCTGGAGTGCGACGGACTTATATGGCTACACCTTC,CAWSATDLYGYTF,NA,NA,TRBJ1-2,TRBV30
TGTGCCAGCAGCATGCCTTTTGCGGCCACGCAGTATTTT,CASSMPFAATQYF,NA,few,TRBJ2-3,TRBV27
TGTGCCAGCAGCCCACTAGCGGGGGGGCTAACAGATACGCAGTATTTT,CASSPLAGGLTDTQYF,TRBD2,few,TRBJ2-3,TRBV7-6
TGTGCCAGCAGCCAAGAAGCTGCGCGGGCGGAGACCCAGTACTTC,CASSQEAARAETQYF,NA,few,TRBJ2-5,TRBV4-2
TGTGCCAGCAGCCATTCAAGGCCTCCCTACAATGAGCAGTTCTTC,CASSHSRPPYNEQFF,NA,many,TRBJ2-1,TRBV7-8
TGTGCCAGCAGCCCCACTAGCGGAGCCCCTCTCGGGCGATACTTC,CASSPTSGAPLGRYF,TRBD2,NA,TRBJ2-7,TRBV28
TGTGCCAGCTCACCACCCGGGACAGGGCAAGAGACCCAGTACTTC,CASSPPGTGQETQYF,TRBD1,NA,TRBJ2-5,TRBV18
TGTGCCAGCAGCAACCGGGACAGTTACAATGAGCAGTTCTTC,CASSNRDSYNEQFF,TRBD1,many,TRBJ2-1,TRBV11-2
TGTGCTAGTGGTTCCGGACGGGGTGATACGCAGTATTTT,CASGSGRGDTQYF,NA,few,TRBJ2-3,TRBV12-5
TGTGCCAGCAGTGATGGGTTAGTAGGAGATACGCAGTATTTT,CASSDGLVGDTQYF,NA,few,TRBJ2-3,TRBV2
TGTGCCAGCAGCTTGAGACAGGGGAGTAATGAGCAGTTCTTC,CASSLRQGSNEQFF,TRBD1,many,TRBJ2-1,TRBV11-1
TGTGCCAGCAGCTTAGTCGCTAGCGGGAGCGGGGAAGATACGCAGTATTTT,CASSLVASGSGEDTQYF,TRBD2,many,TRBJ2-3,TRBV7-2
TGTGCCAGCAGCGTGCAGGTTGGGGCTGGAAACACCATATATTTT,CASSVQVGAGNTIYF,NA,NA,TRBJ1-3,TRBV9
TGTGCCAGCAGCCAACAGGGGAAAATGCTGTTTTTT,CASSQQGKMLFF,TRBD1,few,TRBJ2-2,TRBV2
TGTGCCAGCAGTCCGTGGACTAGCGGGGCCTACAATGAGCAGTTCTTC,CASSPWTSGAYNEQFF,TRBD2,few,TRBJ2-1,TRBV6-4
TGTGCCAGTAGTATTGAGCAGGGGTCAGATACGCAGTATTTT,CASSIEQGSDTQYF,NA,few,TRBJ2-3,TRBV19
TGTGCCAGCAGTTACTCGACACGAACAGGAACTGGCTACACCTTC,CASSYSTRTGTGYTF,NA,many,TRBJ1-2,TRBV6-2/TRBV6-3
TGTGCCAGCAGTTTAGGACCTCTACCCCCCTACGAGCAGTACTTC,CASSLGPLPPYEQYF,NA,few,TRBJ2-7,TRBV6-6
TGTGCCAGCAGCTTAGGAGGCCCTAACTACGAGCAGTACTTC,CASSLGGPNYEQYF,NA,few,TRBJ2-7,TRBV7-6
TGTGCCGGCACCCGGGGTTACACCGGGGAGCTGTTTTTT,CAGTRGYTGELFF,NA,NA,TRBJ2-2,TRBV7-2
TGTGCCAGCAGTCTGACAGTCCTCTCTGGAAACACCATATATTTT,CASSLTVLSGNTIYF,NA,NA,TRBJ1-3,TRBV2
TGTGCCAGCAGTGTGTCGCGGGAGCGGGGGGACTACAATGAGCAGTTCTTC,CASSVSRERGDYNEQFF,TRBD2,NA,TRBJ2-1,TRBV25-1
TGTGCCAGCAGCTTGGTACTAGCGGGGACGGAGACCCAGTACTTC,CASSLVLAGTETQYF,TRBD2,many,TRBJ2-5,TRBV5-4
TGTGCCAGCAGTTCTCTCAGGGGGGGCCCAGTAGGGCAGCCCCAGCATTTT,CASSSLRGGPVGQPQHF,TRBD1,few,TRBJ1-5,TRBV27
TGTGCCAGCAGCTCCTTTGGCGGGAGGGCCGGTAATGAGCAGTTCTTC,CASSSFGGRAGNEQFF,TRBD2,many,TRBJ2-1,TRBV7-8
TGTGCCAGCAGCTTGGTGGGGCGCCACTACGAGCAGTACTTC,CASSLVGRHYEQYF,NA,many,TRBJ2-7,TRBV5-6
TGTGCCAGCAGCCCCGGCGTGTTTCAGCCCCAGCATTTT,CASSPGVFQPQHF,NA,few,TRBJ1-5,TRBV11-2